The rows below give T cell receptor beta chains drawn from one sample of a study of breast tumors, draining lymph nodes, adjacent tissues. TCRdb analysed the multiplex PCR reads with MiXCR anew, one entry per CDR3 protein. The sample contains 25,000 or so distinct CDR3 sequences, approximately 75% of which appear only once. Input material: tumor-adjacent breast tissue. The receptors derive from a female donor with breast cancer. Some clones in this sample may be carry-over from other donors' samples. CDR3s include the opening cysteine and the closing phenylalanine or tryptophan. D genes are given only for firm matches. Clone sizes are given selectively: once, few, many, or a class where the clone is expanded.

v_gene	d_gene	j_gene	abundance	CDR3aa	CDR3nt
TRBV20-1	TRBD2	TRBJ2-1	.	CSGNSGTSGKFF	TGCAGTGGCAATTCCGGGACTAGCGGGAAGTTCTTC
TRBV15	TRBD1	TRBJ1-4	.	CATSRVGQGTRGEKLFF	TGTGCCACCAGCAGAGTTGGACAGGGGACACGAGGTGAAAAACTGTTTTTT
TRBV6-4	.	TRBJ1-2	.	CASSRGGTSGYTF	TGTGCCAGCAGCCGAGGGGGTACATCTGGCTACACCTTC
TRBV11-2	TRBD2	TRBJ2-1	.	CASSAVGLAGNEQFF	TGTGCCAGCAGCGCAGTGGGACTAGCGGGAAATGAGCAGTTCTTC
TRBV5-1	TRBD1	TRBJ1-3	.	CASSLFDRGPGNTIYF	TGCGCCAGCAGCTTGTTCGACAGGGGGCCAGGAAACACCATATATTTT
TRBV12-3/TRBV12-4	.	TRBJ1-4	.	CASSLAPSRDEKLFF	TGTGCCAGCAGTTTAGCGCCGTCCAGGGATGAAAAACTGTTTTTT
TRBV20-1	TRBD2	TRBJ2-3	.	CSAGTSGTDTQYF	TGCAGTGCCGGGACTAGCGGGACAGATACGCAGTATTTT
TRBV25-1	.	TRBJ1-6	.	CASSVDSSYNSPLHF	TGTGCCAGCAGTGTTGACAGCTCCTATAATTCACCCCTCCACTTT
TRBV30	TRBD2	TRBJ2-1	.	CAWSEAMAGGYNEQFF	TGTGCCTGGAGTGAAGCAATGGCGGGAGGGTACAATGAGCAGTTCTTC
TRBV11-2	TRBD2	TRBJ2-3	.	CASSLAGTSDYTQYF	TGTGCCAGCAGCTTGGCGGGGACTAGCGACTATACGCAGTATTTT
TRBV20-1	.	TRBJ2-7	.	CSVEVWLGEQYF	TGCAGCGTTGAGGTGTGGCTGGGGGAGCAGTACTTC
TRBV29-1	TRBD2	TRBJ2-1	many	CSVEGLAGESRVYNEQFF	TGCAGCGTTGAGGGGCTAGCGGGAGAGTCTAGGGTTTACAATGAGCAGTTCTTC
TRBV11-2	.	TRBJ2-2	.	CASSLARGGGELFF	TGTGCCAGCAGCTTGGCTAGAGGGGGCGGGGAGCTGTTTTTT
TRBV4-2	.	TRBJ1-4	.	CASSQEPTVLNEKLFF	TGTGCCAGCAGCCAAGAACCGACGGTACTTAATGAAAAACTGTTTTTT
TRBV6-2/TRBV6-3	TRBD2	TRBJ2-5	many	CASSSAGGRGVQETQYF	TGTGCCAGCAGTTCCGCCGGGGGGCGGGGGGTTCAAGAGACCCAGTACTTC
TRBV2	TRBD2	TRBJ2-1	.	CASRGGIDNEQFF	TGTGCCAGCAGGGGGGGGATAGACAATGAGCAGTTCTTC
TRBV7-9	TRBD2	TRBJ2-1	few	CASSPTSGRFKNEQFF	TGTGCCAGCAGCCCAACTAGCGGGAGGTTCAAGAATGAGCAGTTCTTC
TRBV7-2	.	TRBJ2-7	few	CASSLGARLGSEQYF	TGTGCCAGCAGCTTAGGGGCCCGTCTTGGGAGCGAGCAGTACTTC
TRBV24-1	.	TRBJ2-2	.	CASGGDTGELFF	TGTGCCAGCGGAGGGGACACCGGGGAGCTGTTTTTT
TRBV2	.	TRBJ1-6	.	CASSDRVPYSPLHF	TGTGCCAGCAGTGACAGGGTCCCTTATTCACCCCTCCACTTT
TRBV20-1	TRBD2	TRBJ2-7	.	CSARGIPGGVAGAGFDEQYF	TGCAGTGCTAGAGGAATCCCCGGGGGGGTAGCGGGTGCCGGTTTTGACGAGCAGTACTTC
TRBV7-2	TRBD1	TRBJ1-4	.	CASSPGTAPTNEKLFF	TGTGCCAGCAGCCCGGGGACAGCTCCAACTAATGAAAAACTGTTTTTT
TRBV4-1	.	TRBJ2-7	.	CASSRERTFTYEQYF	TGCGCCAGCAGCCGTGAACGGACATTTACCTACGAGCAGTACTTC
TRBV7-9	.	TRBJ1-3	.	CASSHFRFPRSGNTIYF	TGTGCCAGCAGCCACTTTCGATTCCCGCGCTCTGGAAACACCATATATTTT
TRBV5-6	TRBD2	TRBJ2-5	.	CASSPTLLAGIRETQYF	TGTGCCAGCAGCCCGACCCTCCTAGCGGGAATAAGGGAGACCCAGTACTTC
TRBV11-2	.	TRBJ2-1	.	CASTYSTNDNEQFF	TGTGCCAGCACCTACTCGACAAATGACAATGAGCAGTTCTTC
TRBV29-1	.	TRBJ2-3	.	CSVGLGMGTDTQYF	TGCAGCGTTGGTCTTGGGATGGGCACAGATACGCAGTATTTT
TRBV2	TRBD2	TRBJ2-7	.	CASTTSGYEQYF	TGTGCCAGCACGACTAGCGGCTACGAGCAGTACTTC
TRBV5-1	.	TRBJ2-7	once	CASSKGTSLYEQYF	TGCGCCAGCTCCAAGGGTACTAGCCTGTACGAGCAGTACTTC
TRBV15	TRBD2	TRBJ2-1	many	CATSRAGGRTGNEQFF	TGTGCCACCAGCAGAGCGGGCGGGAGAACTGGAAATGAGCAGTTCTTC
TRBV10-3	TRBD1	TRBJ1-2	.	CAISGQGGPEFPNYGYTF	TGTGCCATCAGTGGACAGGGTGGGCCAGAGTTTCCTAACTATGGCTACACCTTC
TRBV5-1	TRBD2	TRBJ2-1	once	CASSPTSGRGEQFF	TGCGCCAGCAGCCCCACTAGCGGGAGGGGAGAGCAGTTCTTC
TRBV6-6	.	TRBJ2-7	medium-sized	CASSGHYEQYF	TGTGCCAGCAGTGGACACTACGAGCAGTACTTC
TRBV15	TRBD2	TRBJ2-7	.	CATSTQLSRGDLFEQYF	TGTGCCACCAGCACCCAATTATCACGGGGGGACCTCTTTGAGCAGTACTTC
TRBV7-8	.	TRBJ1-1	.	CASSSIHGTEAFF	TGTGCCAGCAGCTCAATCCACGGGACTGAAGCTTTCTTT
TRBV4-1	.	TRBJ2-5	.	CASSQEEGQSETQYF	TGCGCCAGCAGCCAAGAAGAGGGCCAGTCGGAGACCCAGTACTTC
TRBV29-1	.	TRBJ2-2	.	CSVRQGGTGELFF	TGCAGCGTCCGGCAGGGCGGCACCGGGGAGCTGTTTTTT
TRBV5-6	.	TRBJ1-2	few	CASSSKQISNYGYTF	TGTGCCAGCAGCTCAAAACAAATATCGAACTATGGCTACACCTTC
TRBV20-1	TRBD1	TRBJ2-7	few	CSAHPVDRGYEQYF	TGCAGTGCTCACCCAGTCGACAGGGGGTACGAGCAGTACTTC
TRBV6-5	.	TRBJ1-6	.	CASSYSRGVSSPLHF	TGTGCCAGCAGTTACTCGAGGGGGGTGAGTTCACCCCTCCACTTT
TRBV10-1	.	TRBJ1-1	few	CASSESAGVTEAFF	TGCGCCAGCAGTGAGTCGGCAGGTGTCACTGAAGCTTTCTTT
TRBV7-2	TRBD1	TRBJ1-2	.	CASSLAPGQEGGGYTF	TGTGCCAGCAGCTTAGCGCCGGGACAGGAAGGGGGTGGCTACACCTTC
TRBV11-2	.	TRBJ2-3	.	CASSLKRGLDTQYF	TGTGCCAGCAGCCTCAAACGAGGACTTGATACGCAGTATTTT